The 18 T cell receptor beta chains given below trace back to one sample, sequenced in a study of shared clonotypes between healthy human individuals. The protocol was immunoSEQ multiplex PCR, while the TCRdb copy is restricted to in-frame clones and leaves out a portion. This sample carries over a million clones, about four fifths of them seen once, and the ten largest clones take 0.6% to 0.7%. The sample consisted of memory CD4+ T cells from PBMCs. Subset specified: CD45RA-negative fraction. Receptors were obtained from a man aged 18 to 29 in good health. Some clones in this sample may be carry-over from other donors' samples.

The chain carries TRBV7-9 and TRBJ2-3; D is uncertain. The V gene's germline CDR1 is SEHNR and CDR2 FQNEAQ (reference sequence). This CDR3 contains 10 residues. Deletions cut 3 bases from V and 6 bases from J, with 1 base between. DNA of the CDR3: TGTGCCAGCAGCTTCGATACGCAGTATTTT. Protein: CASSFDTQYF. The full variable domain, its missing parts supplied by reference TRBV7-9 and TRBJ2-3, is DTGVSQNPRHKITKRGQNVTFRCDPISEHNRLYWYRQTLGQGPEFLTYFQNEAQLEKSRLLSDRFSAERPKGSFSTLEIQRTEQGDSAMYLCASSFDTQYFGPGTRLTVL.

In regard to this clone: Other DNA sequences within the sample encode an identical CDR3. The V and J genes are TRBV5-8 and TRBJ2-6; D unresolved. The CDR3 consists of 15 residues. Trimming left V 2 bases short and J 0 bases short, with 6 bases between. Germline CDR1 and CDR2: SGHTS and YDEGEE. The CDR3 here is CASSLRVSGANVLTF. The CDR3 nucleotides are TGTGCCAGCAGCTTAAGAGTCTCTGGGGCCAACGTCCTGACTTTC.

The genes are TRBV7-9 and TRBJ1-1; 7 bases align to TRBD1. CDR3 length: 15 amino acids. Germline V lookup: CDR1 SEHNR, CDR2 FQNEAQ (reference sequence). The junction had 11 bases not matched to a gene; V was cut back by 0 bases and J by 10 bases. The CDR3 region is CASSLAVTGVLGAFF. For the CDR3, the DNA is TGTGCCAGCAGCTTAGCCGTCACAGGGGTCCTTGGAGCTTTCTTT.

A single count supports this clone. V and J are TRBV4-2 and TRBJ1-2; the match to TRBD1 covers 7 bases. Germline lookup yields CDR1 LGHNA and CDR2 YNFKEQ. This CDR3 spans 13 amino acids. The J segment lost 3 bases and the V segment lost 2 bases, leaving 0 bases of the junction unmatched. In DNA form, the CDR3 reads TGTGCCAGCAGCCAAACAGGGGACTATGGCTACACCTTC. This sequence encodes CASSQTGDYGYTF.

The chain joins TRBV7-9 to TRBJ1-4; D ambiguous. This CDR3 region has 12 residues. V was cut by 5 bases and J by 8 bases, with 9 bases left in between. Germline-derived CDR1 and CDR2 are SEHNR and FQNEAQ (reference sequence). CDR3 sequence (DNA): TGTGCCAGCAGCCCCCGTGGAGAAAAACTGTTTTTT. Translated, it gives CASSPRGEKLFF.

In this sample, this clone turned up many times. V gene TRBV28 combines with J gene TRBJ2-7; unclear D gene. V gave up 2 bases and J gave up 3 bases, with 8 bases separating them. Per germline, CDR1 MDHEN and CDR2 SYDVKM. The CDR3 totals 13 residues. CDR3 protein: CASSLQLIYEQYF. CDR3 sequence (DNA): TGTGCCAGCAGTTTACAGCTTATCTACGAGCAGTACTTC. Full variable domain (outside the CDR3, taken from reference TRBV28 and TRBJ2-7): DVKVTQSSRYLVKRTGEKVFLECVQDMDHENMFWYRQDPGLGLRLIYFSYDVKMKEKGDIPEGYSVSREKKERFSLILESASTNQTSMYLCASSLQLIYEQYFGPGTRLTVT.

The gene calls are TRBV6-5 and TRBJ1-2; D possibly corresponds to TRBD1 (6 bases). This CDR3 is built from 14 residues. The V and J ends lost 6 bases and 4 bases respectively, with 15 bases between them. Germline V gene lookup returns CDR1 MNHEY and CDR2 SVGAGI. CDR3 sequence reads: CASRRTGTTYGYTF. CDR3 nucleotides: TGTGCCAGCAGGAGGACCGGGACAACCTATGGCTACACCTTC.

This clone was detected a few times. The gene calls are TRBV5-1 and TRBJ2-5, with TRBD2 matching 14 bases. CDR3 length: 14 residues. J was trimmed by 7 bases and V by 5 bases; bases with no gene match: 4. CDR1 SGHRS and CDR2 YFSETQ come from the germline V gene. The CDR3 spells CASSFGLAGGTQYF. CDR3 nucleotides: TGCGCCAGCAGTTTTGGACTAGCGGGAGGGACCCAGTACTTC.

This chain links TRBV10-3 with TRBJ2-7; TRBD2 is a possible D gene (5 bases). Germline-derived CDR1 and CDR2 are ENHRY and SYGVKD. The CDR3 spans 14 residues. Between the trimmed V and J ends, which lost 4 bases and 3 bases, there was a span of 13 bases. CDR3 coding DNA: TGTGCCATCAGTGGGACTTCTTTGGGCTACGAGCAGTACTTC. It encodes CAISGTSLGYEQYF.

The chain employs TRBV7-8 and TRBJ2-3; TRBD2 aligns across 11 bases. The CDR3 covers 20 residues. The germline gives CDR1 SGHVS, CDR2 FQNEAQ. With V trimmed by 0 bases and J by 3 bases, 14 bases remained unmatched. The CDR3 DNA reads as TGTGCCAGCAGCTTAGCCCAACTAGCGGGAGTGCGAATTCGGACAGATACGCAGTATTTT. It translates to CASSLAQLAGVRIRTDTQYF.

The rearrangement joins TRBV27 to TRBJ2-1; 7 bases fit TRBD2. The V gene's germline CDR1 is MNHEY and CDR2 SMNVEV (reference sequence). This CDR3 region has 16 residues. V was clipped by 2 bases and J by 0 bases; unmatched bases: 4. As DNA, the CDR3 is TGTGCCAGCAGTTTAGTAAGCGGGACCTCCTACAATGAGCAGTTCTTC. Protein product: CASSLVSGTSYNEQFF.

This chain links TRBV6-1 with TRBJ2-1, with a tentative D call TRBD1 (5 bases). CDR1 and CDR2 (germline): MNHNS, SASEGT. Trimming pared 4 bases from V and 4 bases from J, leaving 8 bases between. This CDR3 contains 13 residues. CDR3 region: CASSVQVYNEQFF. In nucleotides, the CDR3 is TGTGCCAGCAGTGTACAGGTATACAATGAGCAGTTCTTC.

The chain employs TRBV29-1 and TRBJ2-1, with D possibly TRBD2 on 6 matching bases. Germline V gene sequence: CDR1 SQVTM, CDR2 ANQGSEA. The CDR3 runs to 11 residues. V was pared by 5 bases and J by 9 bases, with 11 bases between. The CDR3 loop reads CSVRGSREQFF. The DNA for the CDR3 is TGCAGCGTTCGGGGGAGTCGTGAGCAGTTCTTC.

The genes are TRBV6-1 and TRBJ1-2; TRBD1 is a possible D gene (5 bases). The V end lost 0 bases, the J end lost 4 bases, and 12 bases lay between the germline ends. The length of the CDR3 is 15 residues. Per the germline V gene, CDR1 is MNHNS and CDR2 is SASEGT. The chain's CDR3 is CASSEALGEAYGYTF. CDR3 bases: TGTGCCAGCAGTGAAGCCCTGGGGGAGGCCTATGGCTACACCTTC.

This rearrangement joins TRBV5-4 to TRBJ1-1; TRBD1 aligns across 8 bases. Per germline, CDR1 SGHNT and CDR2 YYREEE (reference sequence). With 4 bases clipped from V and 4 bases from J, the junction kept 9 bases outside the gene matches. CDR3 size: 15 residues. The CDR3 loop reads CASSLTGQGVTEAFF. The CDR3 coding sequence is TGTGCCAGCAGCCTTACCGGACAGGGTGTCACTGAAGCTTTCTTT.

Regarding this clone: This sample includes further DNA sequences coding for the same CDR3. The CDR3 DNA follows: TGCGCCAGCAGCTTACAGGGCGGCACTGAAGCTTTCTTT. Amino acids: CASSLQGGTEAFF. The chain combines TRBV4-1 with TRBJ1-1; TRBD1 is a possible D gene (6 bases). Trimming took off 5 bases at V and 4 bases at J, with 11 bases between the two ends. Germline V gene data show CDR1 as MGHRA and CDR2 as YSYEKL. The CDR3 covers 13 residues.

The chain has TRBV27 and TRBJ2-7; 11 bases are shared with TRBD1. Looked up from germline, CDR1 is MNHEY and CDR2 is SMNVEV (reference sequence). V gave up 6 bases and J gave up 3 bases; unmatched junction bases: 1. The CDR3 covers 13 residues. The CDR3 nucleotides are TGTGCCAGCAGGGGGACAGGGGGCTACGAGCAGTACTTC. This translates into CASRGTGGYEQYF.

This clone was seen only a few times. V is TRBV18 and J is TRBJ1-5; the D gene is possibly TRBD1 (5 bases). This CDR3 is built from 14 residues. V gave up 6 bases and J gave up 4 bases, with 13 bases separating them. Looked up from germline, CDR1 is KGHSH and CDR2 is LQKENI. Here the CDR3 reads CASSSGAGNQPQHF. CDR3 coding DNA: TGTGCCAGCTCCTCCGGAGCAGGGAATCAGCCCCAGCATTTT. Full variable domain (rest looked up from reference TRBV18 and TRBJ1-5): NAGVMQNPRHLVRRRGQEARLRCSPMKGHSHVYWYRQLPEEGLKFMVYLQKENIIDESGMPKERFSAEFPKEGPSILRIQQVVRGDSAAYFCASSSGAGNQPQHFGDGTRLSIL.